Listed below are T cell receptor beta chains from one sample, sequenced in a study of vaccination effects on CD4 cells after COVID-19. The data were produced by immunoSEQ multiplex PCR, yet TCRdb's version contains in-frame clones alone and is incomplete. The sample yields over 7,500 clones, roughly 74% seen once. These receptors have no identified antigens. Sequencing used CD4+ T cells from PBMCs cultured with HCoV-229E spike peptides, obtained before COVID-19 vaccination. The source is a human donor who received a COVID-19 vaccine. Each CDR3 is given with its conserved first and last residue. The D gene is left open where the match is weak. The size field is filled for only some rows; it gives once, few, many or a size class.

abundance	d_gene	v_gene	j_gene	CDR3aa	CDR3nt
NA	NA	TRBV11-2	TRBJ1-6	CASASTDNNSPLHF	TGTGCCAGCGCTTCGACAGATAATAATTCACCCCTCCACTTT
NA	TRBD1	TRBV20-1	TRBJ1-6	CSASGGGGGDSPLHF	TGCAGTGCTAGTGGAGGAGGAGGGGGCGATTCACCCCTCCACTTT
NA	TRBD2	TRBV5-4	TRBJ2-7	CASSLWTSDYEQYF	TGTGCCAGCAGCTTATGGACTAGCGACTACGAGCAGTACTTC
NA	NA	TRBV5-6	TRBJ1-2	CASSLDGTNYGYTF	TGTGCCAGCAGCTTGGACGGAACTAACTATGGCTACACCTTC
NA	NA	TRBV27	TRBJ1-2	CASSLQLNYGYTF	TGTGCCAGCAGTTTACAACTTAACTATGGCTACACCTTC
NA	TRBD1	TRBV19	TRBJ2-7	CASRVSGGYEQYF	TGTGCCAGTAGGGTTTCAGGGGGCTACGAGCAGTACTTC
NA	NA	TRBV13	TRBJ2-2	CASSLRGDRLTGELFF	TGTGCCAGCAGCTTAAGGGGGGACAGACTCACCGGGGAGCTGTTTTTT
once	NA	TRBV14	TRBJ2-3	CASRAVADTQYF	TGTGCCAGCAGGGCGGTCGCAGATACGCAGTATTTT
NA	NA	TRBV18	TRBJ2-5	CASSQRDFQETQYF	TGTGCCAGCTCGCAGAGAGACTTCCAAGAGACCCAGTACTTC
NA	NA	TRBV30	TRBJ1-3	CAWKPPGAYSGNTIYF	TGTGCCTGGAAACCGCCCGGGGCTTACTCCGGAAACACCATATATTTT
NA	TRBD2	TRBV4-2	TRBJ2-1	CASSQDSSSGSRVQFF	TGTGCCAGCAGCCAAGATTCGTCTAGCGGGAGTAGAGTGCAGTTCTTC
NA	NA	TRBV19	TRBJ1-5	CASSIERQTSNQPQHF	TGTGCCAGTAGTATAGAGCGACAGACTAGCAATCAGCCCCAGCATTTT
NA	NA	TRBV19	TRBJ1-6	CASSISTGTDVGSPLHF	TGTGCCAGTAGTATATCAACGGGGACGGACGTCGGTTCACCCCTCCACTTT
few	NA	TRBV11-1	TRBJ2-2	CASSSYPGGETGELFF	TGTGCCAGCAGCTCGTACCCCGGAGGGGAAACCGGGGAGCTGTTTTTT
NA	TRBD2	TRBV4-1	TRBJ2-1	CASSLGRGGRYNEQFF	TGCGCCAGCAGCCTGGGGCGGGGGGGCCGATACAATGAGCAGTTCTTC
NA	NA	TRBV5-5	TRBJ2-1	CASSLLATQNEQFF	TGTGCCAGCAGCTTGCTAGCGACTCAGAATGAGCAGTTCTTC
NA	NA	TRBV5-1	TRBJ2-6	CASSLEPPDSGANVLTF	TGCGCCAGCAGCTTGGAACCCCCAGACTCTGGGGCCAACGTCCTGACTTTC
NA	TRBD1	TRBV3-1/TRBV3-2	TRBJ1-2	CASSRERGQGQGYTF	TGTGCCAGCAGCCGGGAAAGAGGACAGGGGCAAGGCTACACCTTC
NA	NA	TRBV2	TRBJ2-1	CASSPSRSVGVEQFF	TGTGCCAGCAGCCCCTCTAGATCGGTTGGGGTTGAGCAGTTCTTC
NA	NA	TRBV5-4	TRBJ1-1	CASSQQLQNTEAFF	TGTGCCAGCAGCCAACAGTTACAGAACACTGAAGCTTTCTTT
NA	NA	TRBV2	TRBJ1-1	CASSVRTNTEAFF	TGTGCCAGCAGTGTTCGGACTAACACTGAAGCTTTCTTT
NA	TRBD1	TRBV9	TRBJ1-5	CASSAGQGLNQPQHF	TGTGCCAGCAGCGCGGGACAGGGACTTAATCAGCCCCAGCATTTT